This T cell receptor beta chain is from a study of blood T cell repertoires in COVID-19. Clones were read by immunoSEQ multiplex PCR, and TCRdb kept only the in-frame ones, dropping some. The sample lists hundreds of thousands of clones; roughly 81% were seen once. The source material was peripheral blood. The sequence derives from a man aged 35 to 55 with acute or convalescent COVID-19.

The CDR3 DNA is TGTGCCTGGAGTCGTGGGACTAGCGTCACCAATGAGCAGTTCTTC. As protein: CAWSRGTSVTNEQFF. This rearrangement joins TRBV30 to TRBJ2-1, with 10 bases that match TRBD2. Trimming removed 2 bases from V and 6 bases from J; junction bases left unmatched: 7. The CDR3 extends over 15 amino acids. The germline CDR1 and CDR2 sequences are GTSNPN and SVGIG (reference sequence). Filled out from reference TRBV30 and TRBJ2-1, the complete variable domain reads SQTIHQWPATLVQPVGSPLSLECTVEGTSNPNLYWYRQAAGRGLQLLFYSVGIGQISSEVPQNLSASRPQDRQFILSSKKLLLSDSGFYLCAWSRGTSVTNEQFFGPGTRLTVL.